The 25 T cell receptor beta chains below all came from one sample that was sequenced in a study of cytomegalovirus exposure and HLA in healthy donors. The primer mix had 60 Vbeta and 13 Jbeta primers. Clones were read by immunoSEQ multiplex PCR, and TCRdb kept only the in-frame ones, dropping some. The sample contains about 89,000 clones, 85% of which appear only once. The sequenced sample was PBMCs. Source of these receptors: a man between 40 and 49 years old in good health and CMV-seropositive.

The DNA for the CDR3 is TGCAGTGCTGAGGGAACCTACGAGCAGTACTTC. Translating it yields CSAEGTYEQYF. This chain connects TRBV20-1 to TRBJ2-7; weak D call: TRBD2 (5 bases). V gave up 5 bases and J gave up 2 bases, with 7 bases separating them. This CDR3 spans 11 amino acids. CDR1 is DFQATT, CDR2 SNEGSKA, per germline (reference sequence).

This clone was picked up a small number of times. A far larger clone is off by one base, so a read error is likely. The chain uses TRBV4-2 and TRBJ2-2, with 8 nucleotides matching TRBD1. This CDR3 is 16 amino acids long. Germline V gene lookup returns CDR1 LGHNA and CDR2 YNFKEQ. V was clipped by 3 bases and J by 4 bases; unmatched bases: 7. Here the CDR3 DNA reads TGTGCCAGCAGCCACCCCGGACAGGGTGGCACCGGGGAGCTGTTTTTT. It codes for CASSHPGQGGTGELFF.

The chain couples TRBV5-1 to TRBJ1-1; TRBD1 matches 9 bases. The CDR3 sequence is 15 residues long. From germline, CDR1 is SGHRS and CDR2 YFSETQ. V shed 0 bases, J shed 3 bases, and the junction held 3 bases outside the gene matches. CDR3 nucleotides: TGCGCCAGCAGCTTGGCCGGACAGGGGCACACTGAAGCTTTCTTT. Its translation is CASSLAGQGHTEAFF.

The chain carries TRBV5-1 and TRBJ2-7; 7 bases fit TRBD2. CDR1 and CDR2 (germline): SGHRS, YFSETQ. Unmatched junction bases numbered 9, after V lost 0 bases and J lost 0 bases. The CDR3 runs 17 residues. The CDR3 DNA sequence: TGCGCCAGCAGCTTGGCCCCTACGGGAGGACTCTCCTACGAGCAGTACTTC. The encoded protein is CASSLAPTGGLSYEQYF.

Remarks on this clone: One end of the junction is discordant with germline, which a read error may explain. The chain recombines TRBV19 with TRBJ2-7; D may be TRBD1 (6 bases). The CDR3 consists of 12 residues. Looked up from germline, CDR1 is LNHDA and CDR2 is SQIVND (reference sequence). CDR3 DNA sequence: TGTGCCAGATACAGGGACCCCTACGGGCAGTACTTC. It codes for CARYRDPYGQYF.

Only one count was recorded for this clone. The chain uses TRBV18 and TRBJ1-2; 7 positions agree with TRBD1. V was pared by 3 bases and J by 8 bases, with 12 bases of the junction left unmatched. This CDR3 contains 15 residues. Germline lookup yields CDR1 KGHSH and CDR2 LQKENI. CDR3 in DNA: TGTGCCAGCTCACCCGACTCACAGGGGATAGGCGGCTACACCTTC. This gives the protein CASSPDSQGIGGYTF.

J is TRBJ2-1 and V is TRBV6-1; 10 positions match TRBD2. Trimming cost V 7 bases and J 5 bases; bases outside gene matches: 8. The CDR3 runs 15 residues. Germline V gives CDR1 MNHNS, CDR2 SASEGT. The CDR3 spells CASIPLAGEDNEQFF. Written as DNA, the CDR3 is TGTGCCAGCATCCCTCTAGCGGGAGAAGACAATGAGCAGTTCTTC.

The V gene is TRBV12-5, the J gene TRBJ2-3, with D maybe TRBD2 (7 bases). The germline CDR1 and CDR2 sequences are LGHNT and FRNRAP. V lost 9 bases to trimming and J lost 4 bases, with 20 bases between them. This CDR3 is 15 amino acids long. The CDR3 reads CASRGWGGASDTQYF. Here the CDR3 DNA reads TGTGCTAGCCGAGGATGGGGGGGGGCCTCAGATACGCAGTATTTT.

The chain employs TRBV9 and TRBJ2-2, with 9 bases fitting TRBD1. The CDR3 length is 15 residues. Trimming cost V 2 bases and J 7 bases; bases outside gene matches: 6. The germline V gene has CDR1 SGDLS and CDR2 YYNGEE. The CDR3 DNA is TGTGCCAGCAGCGTTACACAGGGGGCTATCGGGGAGCTGTTTTTT. Amino acid sequence: CASSVTQGAIGELFF.

The rearrangement joins TRBV9 to TRBJ2-7, with D possibly TRBD1 on 5 matching bases. Germline assignment: CDR1 SGDLS and CDR2 YYNGEE. V was trimmed by 1 base and J by 4 bases, leaving 12 bases between them. The CDR3 is made up of 14 amino acids. The CDR3 DNA sequence: TGTGCCAGCAGCGTAATAAGGGGTAATTACGAGCAGTACTTC. Its protein product is CASSVIRGNYEQYF.

In this sample, this clone turned up a few times. The V gene is TRBV11-1, the J gene TRBJ2-7, with TRBD2 identical over 8 bases. J lost 4 bases, V lost 3 bases, and 5 bases had no gene match. Germline V gene lookup returns CDR1 SGHAT and CDR2 FQDESV (reference sequence). The CDR3 loop spans 14 amino acids. Written as DNA, the CDR3 is TGTGCCAGCAGCTTGGGACTAGGTCGTTACGAGCAGTACTTC. It codes for CASSLGLGRYEQYF.

The count of this clone is one. The rearrangement uses TRBV4-2 and TRBJ1-1; 7 bases map to TRBD1. The V and J ends lost 4 bases and 7 bases, in that order; junction bases with no gene match: 3. The CDR3 length is 12 residues. Germline V gene lookup returns CDR1 LGHNA and CDR2 YNFKEQ. CDR3 sequence: CASSLGQSEAFF. DNA for the CDR3: TGTGCCAGCAGCCTGGGACAGAGTGAAGCTTTCTTT.

This clone was observed a handful of times. The chain joins TRBV27 to TRBJ1-4, with 9 nucleotides matching TRBD1. Germline CDR1 and CDR2: MNHEY and SMNVEV (reference sequence). CDR3 length equals 14 residues. The ends lost 5 bases at V and 8 bases at J; junction bases unmatched: 6. CDR3 amino acids: CASSKDRGQEKLFF. The CDR3 DNA sequence: TGTGCCAGCAGTAAGGACAGGGGTCAGGAAAAACTGTTTTTT.

V usage is TRBV7-9 and J usage is TRBJ2-7; 7 nucleotides agree with TRBD1. Losses at the gene ends were 0 bases for V and 0 bases for J; bases not matched to a gene: 2. CDR3 length: 15 amino acids. Germline V lookup: CDR1 SEHNR, CDR2 FQNEAQ (reference sequence). In DNA, the CDR3 is TGTGCCAGCAGCTTAGCGGGACAGACCTCCTACGAGCAGTACTTC. The encoded protein is CASSLAGQTSYEQYF. The full variable domain, rest sourced from reference TRBV7-9 and TRBJ2-7, is DTGVSQNPRHKITKRGQNVTFRCDPISEHNRLYWYRQTLGQGPEFLTYFQNEAQLEKSRLLSDRFSAERPKGSFSTLEIQRTEQGDSAMYLCASSLAGQTSYEQYFGPGTRLTVT.

The genes are TRBV9 and TRBJ2-7, with D hard to call. Per germline, CDR1 SGDLS and CDR2 YYNGEE. The germline V and J ends were trimmed by 0 bases and 3 bases, with 4 bases remaining between them. This CDR3 contains 12 residues. The CDR3 bases are TGTGCCAGCAGCGTAGCCATCTACGAGCAGTACTTC. Protein sequence: CASSVAIYEQYF.

The chain has TRBV19 and TRBJ1-3; tentative D call: TRBD1 (6 bases). Deletions cut 1 base from V and 3 bases from J, with 10 bases between. The CDR3 spans 15 residues. The germline gives CDR1 LNHDA, CDR2 SQIVND (reference sequence). CDR3 nucleotides: TGTGCCAGTAGTATAGGGACAGTCGTTGGAAACACCATATATTTT. Translation gives CASSIGTVVGNTIYF. The whole variable domain, filled in from reference TRBV19 and TRBJ1-3, reads DGGITQSPKYLFRKEGQNVTLSCEQNLNHDAMYWYRQDPGQGLRLIYYSQIVNDFQKGDIAEGYSVSREKKESFPLTVTSAQKNPTAFYLCASSIGTVVGNTIYFGEGSWLTVV.

The chain uses TRBV5-1 and TRBJ1-6; 8 bases align to TRBD1. The CDR3 has 16 amino acids. The ends lost 0 bases at V and 4 bases at J; junction bases unmatched: 3. The germline gives CDR1 SGHRS, CDR2 YFSETQ. The CDR3 DNA is TGCGCCAGCAGCTTGGCGGGACAGGAATATAATTCACCCCTCCACTTT. Its protein product is CASSLAGQEYNSPLHF.

V usage is TRBV19 and J usage is TRBJ1-3; the match to TRBD1 covers 9 bases. V shed 3 bases and J 3 bases; nucleotides not matched to a gene: 9. This CDR3 has 17 amino acids. Germline V lookup: CDR1 LNHDA, CDR2 SQIVND (reference sequence). CDR3 region: CASSMRTGDPNGNTIYF. As DNA, the CDR3 is TGTGCCAGTAGTATGCGGACAGGGGATCCAAATGGAAACACCATATATTTT.

The genes are TRBV2 and TRBJ2-3, with TRBD2 matching 7 bases. Losses at the gene ends were 5 bases for V and 11 bases for J; bases not matched to a gene: 7. This CDR3 comprises 12 residues. Germline V gene lookup returns CDR1 SNHLY and CDR2 FYNNEI. The CDR3 region is CASSPQRDGQYF. The CDR3 nucleotides read TGTGCCAGCAGTCCCCAGCGGGACGGGCAGTATTTT. The variable domain in full, with the rest retrieved from reference TRBV2 and TRBJ2-3, is EPEVTQTPSHQVTQMGQEVILRCVPISNHLYFYWYRQILGQKVEFLVSFYNNEISEKSEIFDDQFSVERPDGSNFTLKIRSTKLEDSAMYFCASSPQRDGQYFGPGTRLTVL.

This chain connects TRBV5-1 to TRBJ2-1; a weak D match, TRBD1 (5 bases). The V end was cut by 2 bases, the J end by 7 bases, with 10 bases between. The CDR3 length is 13 residues. Germline V gives CDR1 SGHRS, CDR2 YFSETQ. As DNA, the CDR3 is TGCGCCAGCAGCTTAGGGGTAGGGAATGAGCAGTTCTTC. It codes for CASSLGVGNEQFF.

The V call is TRBV7-9, the J call TRBJ1-2; 8 bases agree with TRBD1. The J segment lost 5 bases and the V segment lost 6 bases, leaving 8 bases of the junction unmatched. The length of the CDR3 is 14 residues. Germline values: CDR1 SEHNR, CDR2 FQNEAQ (reference sequence). CDR3 DNA: TGTGCCAGCAGATCGGACAGGGAGGATTATGGCTACACCTTC. This gives the protein CASRSDREDYGYTF.

The chain links TRBV7-6 to TRBJ2-7; 8 nucleotides align to TRBD1. This CDR3 comprises 17 residues. The V segment lost 5 bases and the J segment 0 bases; nucleotides outside the gene matches: 12. Germline-derived CDR1 and CDR2 are SGHVS and FNYEAQ. The CDR3 here is CASSQGAGGSSSYEQYF. Written as DNA, the CDR3 is TGTGCCAGCAGCCAGGGGGCGGGTGGCAGCAGCTCCTACGAGCAGTACTTC.

The chain links TRBV7-2 to TRBJ2-7; 9 bases match TRBD2. The V gene's germline CDR1 is SGHTA and CDR2 FQGNSA. The CDR3 is 15 amino acids. J gave up 0 bases and V 5 bases, and 5 bases lay outside the gene matches. In nucleotides, the CDR3 is TGTGCCAGCAGCCTTAGCGGGGGTCACTCCTACGAGCAGTACTTC. Its translation: CASSLSGGHSYEQYF.

In its sample, this clone was seen a few times. The chain is built from TRBV6-1 and TRBJ1-1, with D maybe TRBD1 (5 bases). This CDR3 spans 12 amino acids. The V end lost 5 bases, the J end lost 6 bases, and 10 bases lay between the germline ends. Germline CDR1 reads MNHNS; CDR2 reads SASEGT. The CDR3 sequence is CASSFVGPEAFF. In nucleotides, the CDR3 is TGTGCCAGCAGTTTTGTGGGGCCTGAAGCTTTCTTT.

The CDR3 nucleotides read TGTGCCAGCAGACGCGGGTGGTCCTACAATGAGCAGTTCTTC. This codes for CASRRGWSYNEQFF. The chain carries TRBV28 and TRBJ2-1; D perhaps matches TRBD2 (5 bases). Germline loops: CDR1 MDHEN, CDR2 SYDVKM. This CDR3 region has 14 residues. The V end was cut by 6 bases, the J end by 1 base, with 10 bases between.